These 28 T cell receptor beta chains were all obtained from the same sample, sequenced in a study of shared clonotypes between healthy human individuals. Data came from immunoSEQ multiplex PCR; TCRdb stores just in-frame clones and leaves some out. The sample records around 99,000 clones, 68% being singletons. The sequencing sample was made of memory CD8+ T cells sorted from blood. Subset indicated: CD45RO+ cells pooled with CCR7-negative TemRA cells. These receptors originate from a man aged 25-45 years in good health.

This chain joins TRBV27 and TRBJ2-1; 8 bases are shared with TRBD2. The CDR3 has 12 amino acids. Germline V gene lookup returns CDR1 MNHEY and CDR2 SMNVEV (reference sequence). Trimming cost V 8 bases and J 16 bases; bases outside gene matches: 13. The CDR3 protein is CASGWTGLAKFF. For the CDR3, the DNA is TGTGCCAGCGGTTGGACTGGACTAGCTAAATTCTTC.

The J gene is TRBJ1-5, the V gene TRBV2; the D gene is possibly TRBD1 (5 bases). Germline V gene lookup returns CDR1 SNHLY and CDR2 FYNNEI. CDR3 length: 14 residues. V was clipped by 6 bases and J by 0 bases, with 9 bases between them. In nucleotides, the CDR3 is TGTGCCAGCAGGGCAGGGATTAGCAATCAGCCCCAGCATTTT. Residues: CASRAGISNQPQHF.

The chain has TRBV7-8 and TRBJ2-1; no firm D call. Trimming removed 5 bases at V and 13 bases at J, with 15 bases between. CDR3 length: 12 amino acids. Germline CDR1 SGHVS, CDR2 FQNEAQ. CDR3 sequence reads: CASSTYLESQFF. Here the CDR3 DNA reads TGTGCCAGCAGCACCTATCTCGAGTCCCAGTTCTTC.

V and J are TRBV6-6 and TRBJ2-5; D gene unclear. This CDR3 comprises 14 residues. The V gene's germline CDR1 is MNHNY and CDR2 SVGAGI (reference sequence). V was trimmed by 2 bases and J by 4 bases, leaving 11 bases between them. CDR3 nucleotides: TGTGCCAGCAGTTACGCGCGGTATGGAGAGACCCAGTACTTC. It codes for CASSYARYGETQYF.

This clone was detected ten times or more. The V gene is TRBV28, the J gene TRBJ2-1; 10 bases align to TRBD2. There are 13 residues in the CDR3. The V segment lost 10 bases and the J segment 8 bases; nucleotides outside the gene matches: 8. Germline assignment: CDR1 MDHEN and CDR2 SYDVKM. DNA of the CDR3: TGTGCCACTTCTAGCGGGAGTCAGTATGAGCAGTTCTTC. Encoded protein: CATSSGSQYEQFF.

The V gene is TRBV6-6, the J gene TRBJ1-4; 7 positions match TRBD1. The length of the CDR3 is 15 residues. Unmatched junction bases numbered 10, after V lost 4 bases and J lost 8 bases. Germline V gene lookup returns CDR1 MNHNY and CDR2 SVGAGI (reference sequence). CDR3 residues: CASSSFRGRGEKLFF. CDR3 nucleotide sequence: TGTGCCAGCAGTTCGTTTAGGGGGCGCGGGGAAAAACTGTTTTTT.

This clone was seen ten or more times. V usage is TRBV9 and J usage is TRBJ2-3; 8 bases fit TRBD1. There are 15 residues in the CDR3. Germline V gives CDR1 SGDLS, CDR2 YYNGEE. J lost 4 bases, V lost 1 base, and 5 bases had no gene match. DNA for the CDR3: TGTGCCAGCAGCGTACAGGGGGCGCCGGCAGATACGCAGTATTTT. Its protein product is CASSVQGAPADTQYF.

This chain connects TRBV5-1 to TRBJ2-3, with a weak D call TRBD2 (5 bases). V was clipped by 4 bases and J by 6 bases, with 21 bases between them. The CDR3 is 16 amino acids. The V gene's germline CDR1 is SGHRS and CDR2 YFSETQ. Here the CDR3 reads CASSRQSPGSADTQYF. In DNA form, the CDR3 reads TGCGCCAGCAGCCGGCAGAGTCCGGGTAGCGCGGATACGCAGTATTTT.

Turning to this clone: The junction and the germline gene differ at one end; a read error may be behind it. The V gene is TRBV18, the J gene TRBJ2-2; tentatively, D is TRBD1 (5 bases). Per germline, CDR1 KGHSH and CDR2 LQKENI. The CDR3 runs 15 residues. Here the CDR3 reads CASSTPTANTGELFF. The CDR3 DNA is TGTGCCAGCTCAACACCGACAGCTAACACCGGGGAGCTGTTTTTT. Using reference TRBV18 and TRBJ2-2 for the parts outside the CDR3, the full variable domain is NAGVMQNPRHLVRRRGQEARLRCSPMKGHSHVYWYRQLPEEGLKFMVYLQKENIIDESGMPKERFSAEFPKEGPSILRIQQVVRGDSAAYFCASSTPTANTGELFFGEGSRLTVL.

A word on this clone: This likely traces to a read error, being one base from a far larger clone. The V call is TRBV6-5, the J call TRBJ1-1; no reliable D call. Germline V gene data show CDR1 as MNHEY and CDR2 as SVGAGI. The V and J ends lost 2 bases and 1 base respectively, with 2 bases between them. The CDR3 runs to 12 residues. The CDR3 loop reads CASSYPNTEAFF. CDR3 DNA: TGTGCCAGCAGTTACCCGAACACTGAAGCTTTCTTT.

Comments on this clone: The sample has other DNA sequences that encode this CDR3 too. The chain is built from TRBV18 and TRBJ2-7; 8 positions agree with TRBD1. Germline-derived CDR1 and CDR2 are KGHSH and LQKENI. This CDR3 contains 14 residues. V lost 3 bases, J lost 5 bases, and 6 bases stayed unmatched. CDR3 sequence: CASSPGTGGDEQYF. The CDR3 DNA follows: TGTGCCAGCTCACCGGGGACAGGAGGAGACGAGCAGTACTTC.

This clone has only a few counts. The genes are TRBV21-1 and TRBJ1-3. TRBV21-1 is a known pseudogene. CDR3 length: 16 amino acids. The CDR3: CASSKVIPIRGNTIYF. CDR3 sequence (DNA): TGTGCCAGCAGCAAAGTAATCCCCATCCGCGGAAACACCATATATTTT.

This clone was recorded a few times. The same CDR3 arises from other DNA sequences in this sample as well. The chain combines TRBV7-9 with TRBJ1-1; the D gene is possibly TRBD1 (5 bases). Deletions cut 4 bases from V and 0 bases from J, with 9 bases between. CDR1 and CDR2 (germline): SEHNR, FQNEAQ (reference sequence). There are 14 residues in the CDR3. CDR3 in DNA: TGTGCCAGCAGCTCAAAACAGGTGAACACTGAAGCTTTCTTT. The encoded protein is CASSSKQVNTEAFF. Combining the CDR3 with reference TRBV7-9 and TRBJ1-1 gives the whole variable domain DTGVSQNPRHKITKRGQNVTFRCDPISEHNRLYWYRQTLGQGPEFLTYFQNEAQLEKSRLLSDRFSAERPKGSFSTLEIQRTEQGDSAMYLCASSSKQVNTEAFFGQGTRLTVV.

This clone was picked up a small number of times. V gene TRBV9 combines with J gene TRBJ2-1, with a possible D match to TRBD1 (6 bases). The V gene lost 5 bases and the J gene lost 8 bases, with 14 bases spanning the gap. CDR1 and CDR2 (germline): SGDLS, YYNGEE. This CDR3 has 13 residues. CDR3 protein: CASSGGQRHEQFF. CDR3 DNA: TGTGCCAGCAGTGGGGGACAACGGCATGAGCAGTTCTTC.

The gene calls are TRBV6-1 and TRBJ1-2; D is unclear. The CDR3 totals 15 residues. Deletions cut 7 bases from V and 4 bases from J, with 19 bases between. Germline CDR1 MNHNS, CDR2 SASEGT. The CDR3 is CASKPARELFYGYTF. The CDR3 DNA is TGTGCCAGCAAACCTGCACGCGAGCTTTTCTATGGCTACACCTTC.

This clone was detected many times. This chain connects TRBV7-9 to TRBJ2-7, with D possibly matching TRBD1 (5 bases). Germline CDR1 and CDR2: SEHNR and FQNEAQ (reference sequence). The V end was cut by 5 bases, the J end by 4 bases, with 12 bases between. The CDR3 loop spans 13 amino acids. In DNA, the CDR3 is TGTGCCAGCAGCCCAGGGATCAGGTACGAGCAGTACTTC. Translation gives CASSPGIRYEQYF.

The chain carries TRBV19 and TRBJ2-3; a weak D match, TRBD2 (5 bases). The CDR3 extends over 14 amino acids. With 6 bases removed from V and 4 bases from J, the gap between germline ends came to 14 bases. CDR1 is LNHDA and CDR2 is SQIVND in the germline V gene (reference sequence). CDR3 coding DNA: TGTGCCAGTAGACCAGCGGAGAGATCAGATACGCAGTATTTT. The encoded protein is CASRPAERSDTQYF. The full variable domain, with the rest looked up from reference TRBV19 and TRBJ2-3, is DGGITQSPKYLFRKEGQNVTLSCEQNLNHDAMYWYRQDPGQGLRLIYYSQIVNDFQKGDIAEGYSVSREKKESFPLTVTSAQKNPTAFYLCASRPAERSDTQYFGPGTRLTVL.

The chain has TRBV19 and TRBJ1-5; no definite D call. CDR3 length: 15 residues. The V and J ends lost 6 bases and 0 bases respectively, with 12 bases between them. Germline V CDR1 and CDR2: LNHDA, SQIVND (reference sequence). This CDR3 is CASRPGRYSNQPQHF. As DNA, the CDR3 is TGTGCCAGTAGACCGGGCAGGTATAGCAATCAGCCCCAGCATTTT. Full variable domain (remainder filled in from reference TRBV19 and TRBJ1-5): DGGITQSPKYLFRKEGQNVTLSCEQNLNHDAMYWYRQDPGQGLRLIYYSQIVNDFQKGDIAEGYSVSREKKESFPLTVTSAQKNPTAFYLCASRPGRYSNQPQHFGDGTRLSIL.

This chain uses TRBV2 with TRBJ1-4; D is undetermined. The germline V and J ends were trimmed by 7 bases and 6 bases, with 12 bases remaining between them. The germline CDR1 and CDR2 sequences are SNHLY and FYNNEI. This CDR3 is 13 amino acids long. CDR3 sequence reads: CASTRTVDEKLFF. CDR3 nucleotide sequence: TGTGCCAGCACTCGGACGGTCGATGAAAAACTGTTTTTT. Using reference TRBV2 and TRBJ1-4 for the parts outside the CDR3, the full variable domain is EPEVTQTPSHQVTQMGQEVILRCVPISNHLYFYWYRQILGQKVEFLVSFYNNEISEKSEIFDDQFSVERPDGSNFTLKIRSTKLEDSAMYFCASTRTVDEKLFFGSGTQLSVL.

V and J are TRBV29-1 and TRBJ1-2, with D hard to call. The CDR3 has 13 residues. The V gene lost 3 bases and the J gene lost 1 base, with 9 bases spanning the gap. CDR1 is SQVTM, CDR2 ANQGSEA, per germline. The CDR3 coding sequence is TGCAGCGTTGAGAAGGGTTTTAACTATGGCTACACCTTC. Its protein is CSVEKGFNYGYTF.

J is TRBJ1-1 and V is TRBV2; D perhaps matches TRBD1 (5 bases). Germline V gene sequence: CDR1 SNHLY, CDR2 FYNNEI. V shed 5 bases and J shed 9 bases, with 16 bases lying between them. The CDR3 totals 13 residues. CDR3: CASSPNTGTQAFF. The DNA of the CDR3 is TGTGCCAGCAGTCCTAATACCGGGACTCAAGCTTTCTTT.

The V gene is TRBV25-1, the J gene TRBJ1-4; D gene ambiguous. The CDR3 is made up of 17 amino acids. Per germline, CDR1 MGHDK and CDR2 SYGVNS. Trimming removed 2 bases from V and 6 bases from J, with 19 bases in between. The CDR3 DNA is TGTGCCAGCAGTGAACCCGGAGAAGGGCGGAGGGATGAAAAACTGTTTTTT. It encodes CASSEPGEGRRDEKLFF.

The chain links TRBV28 to TRBJ1-2; no firm D call. CDR3 size: 12 residues. Trimming cost V 6 bases and J 6 bases, with 11 bases left between them. Germline V gene sequence: CDR1 MDHEN, CDR2 SYDVKM. This CDR3 reads CASSRPGHGYTF. The CDR3 DNA reads as TGTGCCAGCAGCCGCCCGGGCCATGGCTACACCTTC.

This sequence joins TRBV2 and TRBJ2-3; 10 bases fit TRBD2. Germline-derived CDR1 and CDR2 are SNHLY and FYNNEI. This CDR3 has 15 amino acids. The trim removed 10 bases at V and 2 bases at J, leaving 9 bases unmatched. The CDR3 sequence: CATASGSVSTDTQYF. The DNA for the CDR3 is TGTGCCACCGCTAGCGGGAGTGTGTCCACAGATACGCAGTATTTT.

This clone was counted once. This chain uses TRBV4-1 with TRBJ2-7; D is possibly TRBD1 (6 bases). Trimming left V 3 bases short and J 3 bases short, with 18 bases between. The V gene's germline CDR1 is MGHRA and CDR2 YSYEKL. The CDR3 is 16 amino acids. The CDR3 loop is CASSHGMKGQSYEQYF. The DNA for the CDR3 is TGCGCCAGCAGCCATGGGATGAAGGGACAAAGCTACGAGCAGTACTTC.

Comment on this clone: Possible read error: a much larger clone is one base away. Other DNA sequences in the sample encode the same CDR3. The chain carries TRBV5-6 and TRBJ2-3; weak D call: TRBD1 (5 bases). The germline V gene has CDR1 SGHDT and CDR2 YYEEEE. The CDR3 runs to 12 residues. V was trimmed by 2 bases and J by 4 bases, leaving 5 bases between them. CDR3 amino acids: CASSLGADTQYF. As DNA, the CDR3 is TGTGCCAGCAGCTTAGGGGCAGATACGCAGTATTTT.

The rearrangement uses TRBV11-3 and TRBJ2-2; 7 bases line up with TRBD1. The CDR3 is 16 residues long. Germline CDR1 reads SGHNT; CDR2 reads YENEEA. Unmatched junction bases numbered 16, after V lost 5 bases and J lost 10 bases. This chain's CDR3 is CASSPRGGHKDEELFF. CDR3 in DNA: TGTGCCAGCAGCCCACGAGGGGGCCATAAGGATGAGGAGCTGTTTTTT.

The chain carries TRBV7-9 and TRBJ2-1; TRBD2 matches 13 bases. Germline trimming cut 5 bases from V and 4 bases from J; bases unmatched to any gene: 5. Germline V gene sequence: CDR1 SEHNR, CDR2 FQNEAQ (reference sequence). CDR3 length: 16 residues. Here the CDR3 DNA reads TGTGCCAGCAGCACTTGGACTAGCGGGAGTTACAATGAGCAGTTCTTC. Amino acids: CASSTWTSGSYNEQFF.